This T cell receptor beta chain was identified during a study of patients and donors after allogeneic stem cell transplantation. A single record per CDR3 protein comes from TCRdb applying MiXCR to the RT-PCR reads. The sample lists about 230,000 distinct CDR3 sequences, less than 15% occurring once. The CDR3 extends over 15 amino acids. V was cut by 3 bases and J by 7 bases, with 16 bases left in between. The germline V gene has CDR1 LNHDA and CDR2 SQIVND (reference sequence). Sequencing was performed on blood, either unsorted or a sorted T cell fraction (not recorded which). The source of this sequence is a human donor who was either an allogeneic HSCT recipient or a stem cell or donor lymphocyte infusion donor (not recorded which). It is not recorded whose cells these are; they may come from a transplant donor. V usage is TRBV19 and J usage is TRBJ2-1; D may match TRBD1 or TRBD2 (6 bases each). The CDR3 loop reads CASSIPGAKVNEQFF. DNA of the CDR3: TGTGCCAGTAGTATTCCGGGGGCGAAAGTAAATGAGCAGTTCTTC.